This T cell receptor beta chain originates from a study of CD4+ T cells in melanoma. Study-level points and caveats: A reported correlation linked neoantigen-specific CD4+ T cells to CD8+, macrophage and B cell function.

The protocol was immunoSEQ multiplex PCR, while the TCRdb copy is restricted to in-frame clones and leaves out a portion. The data hold 55,000 or so clones, with approximately 74% observed a single time. This clone was recorded many times. As yet, its antigen is unknown. The TCR was taken from a human donor with melanoma. The sequencing sample was made of tumor tissue.

The CDR3 coding sequence is TGTGCCAGCAGCGATGGGGGGTGGCAGCCCCAGCATTTT. The encoded protein is CASSDGGWQPQHF. The gene calls are TRBV9 and TRBJ1-5; tentatively, D is TRBD1 (5 bases). V was clipped by 3 bases and J by 7 bases, with 11 bases between them. Germline V gives CDR1 SGDLS, CDR2 YYNGEE. This CDR3 is built from 13 residues.